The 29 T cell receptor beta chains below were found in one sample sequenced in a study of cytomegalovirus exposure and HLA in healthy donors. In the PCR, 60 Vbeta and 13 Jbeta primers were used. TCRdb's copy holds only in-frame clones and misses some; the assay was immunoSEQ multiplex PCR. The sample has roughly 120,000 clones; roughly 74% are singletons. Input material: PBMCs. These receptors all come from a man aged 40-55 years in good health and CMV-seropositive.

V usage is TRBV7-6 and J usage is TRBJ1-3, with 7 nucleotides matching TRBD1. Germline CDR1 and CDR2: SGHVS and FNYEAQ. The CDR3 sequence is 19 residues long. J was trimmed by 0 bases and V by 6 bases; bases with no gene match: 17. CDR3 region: CASSLLPGQTSFSGNTIYF. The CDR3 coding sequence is TGTGCCAGCAGTCTACTCCCGGGACAGACCTCTTTCTCTGGAAACACCATATATTTT.

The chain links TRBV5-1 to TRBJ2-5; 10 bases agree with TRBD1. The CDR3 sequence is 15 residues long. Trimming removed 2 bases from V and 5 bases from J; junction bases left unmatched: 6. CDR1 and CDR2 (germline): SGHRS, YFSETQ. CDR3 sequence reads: CASSLTGQGWETQYF. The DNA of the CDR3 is TGCGCCAGCAGCTTAACGGGACAGGGGTGGGAGACCCAGTACTTC. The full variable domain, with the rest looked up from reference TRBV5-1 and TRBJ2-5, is KAGVTQTPRYLIKTRGQQVTLSCSPISGHRSVSWYQQTPGQGLQFLFEYFSETQRNKGNFPGRFSGRQFSNSRSEMNVSTLELGDSALYLCASSLTGQGWETQYFGPGTRLLVL.

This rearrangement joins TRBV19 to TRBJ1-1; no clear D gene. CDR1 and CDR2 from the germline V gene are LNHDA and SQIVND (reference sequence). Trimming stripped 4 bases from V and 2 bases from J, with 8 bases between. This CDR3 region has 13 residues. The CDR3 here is CASSRSQNTEAFF. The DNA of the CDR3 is TGTGCCAGTAGTAGAAGCCAAAACACTGAAGCTTTCTTT.

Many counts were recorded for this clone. The CDR3 DNA is TGCGCCAGCAGTGAGACCCGGGAGGGCCGCAACGAGCAGTACTTC. This encodes CASSETREGRNEQYF. The rearrangement joins TRBV10-2 to TRBJ2-7; the match to TRBD2 covers 8 bases. With V trimmed by 2 bases and J by 5 bases, 8 bases remained unmatched. CDR1 is WSHSY, CDR2 SAAADI, per germline. The CDR3 spans 15 residues.

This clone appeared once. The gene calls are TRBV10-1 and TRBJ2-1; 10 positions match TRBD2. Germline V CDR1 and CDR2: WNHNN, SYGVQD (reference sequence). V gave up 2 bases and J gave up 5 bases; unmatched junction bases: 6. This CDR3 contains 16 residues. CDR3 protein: CASSEGRTSGNNEQFF. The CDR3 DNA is TGCGCCAGCAGTGAGGGGAGGACTAGCGGAAACAATGAGCAGTTCTTC.

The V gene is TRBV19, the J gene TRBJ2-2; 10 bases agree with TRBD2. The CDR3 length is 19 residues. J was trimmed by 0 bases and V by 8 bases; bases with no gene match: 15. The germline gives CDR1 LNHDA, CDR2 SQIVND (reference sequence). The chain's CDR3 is CASGTGTSVFSTNTGELFF. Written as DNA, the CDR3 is TGTGCCAGTGGCACCGGGACTAGCGTGTTCTCCACGAACACCGGGGAGCTGTTTTTT.

Here the CDR3 reads CASSQRTGDEQYF. The CDR3 DNA reads as TGTGCCAGCAGCCAACGGACAGGGGACGAGCAGTACTTC. The V and J genes are TRBV4-2 and TRBJ2-5, with 9 nucleotides matching TRBD1. The J call may be in error: the DNA end matches TRBJ2-7 better. CDR1 and CDR2 from the germline V gene are LGHNA and YNFKEQ. The CDR3 runs 13 residues.

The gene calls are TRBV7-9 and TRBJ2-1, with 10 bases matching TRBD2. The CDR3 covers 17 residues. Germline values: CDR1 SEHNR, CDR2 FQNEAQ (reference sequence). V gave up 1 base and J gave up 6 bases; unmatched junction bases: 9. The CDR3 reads CASSLVWLAGEVNEQFF. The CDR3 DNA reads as TGTGCCAGCAGCTTAGTTTGGCTAGCGGGAGAGGTCAATGAGCAGTTCTTC.

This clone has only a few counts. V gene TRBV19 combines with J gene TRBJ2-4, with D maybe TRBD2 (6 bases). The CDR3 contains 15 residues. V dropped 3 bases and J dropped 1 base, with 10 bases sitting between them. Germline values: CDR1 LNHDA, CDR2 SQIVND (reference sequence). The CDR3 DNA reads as TGTGCCAGTAGTATCGGGGGTAGGGCCAAAAACATTCAGTACTTC. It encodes CASSIGGRAKNIQYF. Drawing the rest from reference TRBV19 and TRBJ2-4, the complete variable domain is DGGITQSPKYLFRKEGQNVTLSCEQNLNHDAMYWYRQDPGQGLRLIYYSQIVNDFQKGDIAEGYSVSREKKESFPLTVTSAQKNPTAFYLCASSIGGRAKNIQYFGAGTRLSVL.

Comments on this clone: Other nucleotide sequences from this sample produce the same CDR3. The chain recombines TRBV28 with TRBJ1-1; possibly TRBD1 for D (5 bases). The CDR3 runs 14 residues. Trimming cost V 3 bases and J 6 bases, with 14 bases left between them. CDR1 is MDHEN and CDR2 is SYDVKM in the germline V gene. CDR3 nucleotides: TGTGCCAGCAGTTTCAAGGGACTGTTGGCTGAAGCTTTCTTT. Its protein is CASSFKGLLAEAFF.

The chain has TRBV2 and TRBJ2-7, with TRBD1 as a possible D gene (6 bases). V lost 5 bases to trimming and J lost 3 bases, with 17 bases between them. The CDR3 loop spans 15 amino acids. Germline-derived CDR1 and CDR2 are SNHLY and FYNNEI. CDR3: CASSTVPQGFYEQYF. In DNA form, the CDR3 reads TGTGCCAGCAGTACTGTCCCACAGGGCTTCTACGAGCAGTACTTC.

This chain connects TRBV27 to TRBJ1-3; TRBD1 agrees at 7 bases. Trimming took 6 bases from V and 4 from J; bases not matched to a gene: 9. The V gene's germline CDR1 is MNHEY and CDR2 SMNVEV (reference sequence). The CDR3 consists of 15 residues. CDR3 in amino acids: CASSFNPGQGNTIYF. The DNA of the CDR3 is TGTGCCAGCAGCTTCAACCCGGGACAGGGAAACACCATATATTTT.

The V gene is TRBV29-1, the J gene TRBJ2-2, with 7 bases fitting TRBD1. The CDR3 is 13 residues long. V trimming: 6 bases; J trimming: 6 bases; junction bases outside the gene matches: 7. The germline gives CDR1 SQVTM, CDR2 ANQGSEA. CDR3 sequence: CSVGDRVPGELFF. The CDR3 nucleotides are TGCAGCGTGGGAGACAGGGTCCCCGGGGAGCTGTTTTTT.

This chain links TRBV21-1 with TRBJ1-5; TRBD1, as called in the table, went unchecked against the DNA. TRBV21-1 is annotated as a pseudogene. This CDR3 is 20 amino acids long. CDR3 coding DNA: TGTGCCAGCAGCAAAGCGCTTTGGGACAGTGGGGGCTCTAGCAATCAGCCCCAGCATTTT. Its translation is CASSKALWDSGGSSNQPQHF.

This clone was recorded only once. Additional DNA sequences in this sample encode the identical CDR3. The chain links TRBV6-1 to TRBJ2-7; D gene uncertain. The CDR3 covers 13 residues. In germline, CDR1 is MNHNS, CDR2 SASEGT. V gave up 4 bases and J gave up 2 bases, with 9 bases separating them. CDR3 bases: TGTGCCAGCAGTGTGGCAGGAACCTACGAGCAGTACTTC. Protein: CASSVAGTYEQYF.

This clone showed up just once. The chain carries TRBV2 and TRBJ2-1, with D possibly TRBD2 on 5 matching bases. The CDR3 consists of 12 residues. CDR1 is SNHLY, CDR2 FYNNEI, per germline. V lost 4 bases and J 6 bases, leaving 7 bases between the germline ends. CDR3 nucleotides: TGTGCCAGCAGTGCCACTAGCAATGAGCAGTTCTTC. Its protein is CASSATSNEQFF.

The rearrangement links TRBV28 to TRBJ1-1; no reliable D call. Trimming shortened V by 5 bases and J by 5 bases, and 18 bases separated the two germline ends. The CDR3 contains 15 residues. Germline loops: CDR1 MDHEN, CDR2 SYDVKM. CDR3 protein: CASSGEGVVRTEAFF. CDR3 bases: TGTGCCAGCAGTGGGGAGGGAGTGGTACGTACTGAAGCTTTCTTT.

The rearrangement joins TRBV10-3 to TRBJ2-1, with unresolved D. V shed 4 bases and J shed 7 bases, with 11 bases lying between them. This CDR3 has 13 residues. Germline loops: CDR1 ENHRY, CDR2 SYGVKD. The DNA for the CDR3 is TGTGCCATCAGTGGCCGCGTCGGGAATGAGCAGTTCTTC. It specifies CAISGRVGNEQFF.

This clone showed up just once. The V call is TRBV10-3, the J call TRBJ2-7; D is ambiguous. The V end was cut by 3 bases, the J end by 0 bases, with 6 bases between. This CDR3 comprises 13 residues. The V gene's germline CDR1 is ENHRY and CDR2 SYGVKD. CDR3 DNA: TGTGCCATCAGTGACCGCTACTCCTACGAGCAGTACTTC. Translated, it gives CAISDRYSYEQYF.

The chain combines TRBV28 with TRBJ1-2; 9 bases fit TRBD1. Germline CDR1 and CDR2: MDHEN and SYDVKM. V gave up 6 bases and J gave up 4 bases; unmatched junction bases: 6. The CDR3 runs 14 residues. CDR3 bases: TGTGCCAGCAGCTCCGGACAGGGGTCCTATGGCTACACCTTC. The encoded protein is CASSSGQGSYGYTF.

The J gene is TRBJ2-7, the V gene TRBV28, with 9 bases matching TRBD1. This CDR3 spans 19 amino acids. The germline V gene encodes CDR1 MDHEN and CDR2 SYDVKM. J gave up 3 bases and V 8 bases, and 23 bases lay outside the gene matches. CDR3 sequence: CASGTGLQKSRVRLYEQYF. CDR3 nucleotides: TGTGCCAGCGGGACAGGGCTCCAGAAATCCAGAGTTCGACTCTACGAGCAGTACTTC. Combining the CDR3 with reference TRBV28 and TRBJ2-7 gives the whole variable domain DVKVTQSSRYLVKRTGEKVFLECVQDMDHENMFWYRQDPGLGLRLIYFSYDVKMKEKGDIPEGYSVSREKKERFSLILESASTNQTSMYLCASGTGLQKSRVRLYEQYFGPGTRLTVT.

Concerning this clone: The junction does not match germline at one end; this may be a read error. CDR3 coding DNA: TGTGCCTGCAGCTCACAACCCTACGAGCAGTACTTC. Residues: CACSSQPYEQYF. This rearrangement joins TRBV5-5 to TRBJ2-7; D is unclear. Germline lookup yields CDR1 SGHKS and CDR2 YYEKEE (reference sequence). The CDR3 contains 12 residues.

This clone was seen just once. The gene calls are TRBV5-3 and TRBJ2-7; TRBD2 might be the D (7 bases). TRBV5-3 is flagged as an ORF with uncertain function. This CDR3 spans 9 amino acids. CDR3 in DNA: TGTGCGGGAGGGGGAGAGCAGTACTTC. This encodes CAGGGEQYF.

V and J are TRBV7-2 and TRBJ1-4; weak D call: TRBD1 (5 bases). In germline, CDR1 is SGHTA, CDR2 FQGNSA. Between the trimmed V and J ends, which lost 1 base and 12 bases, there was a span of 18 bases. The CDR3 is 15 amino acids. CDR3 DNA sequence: TGTGCCAGCAGCTTAGAAGTAGTTGTCGCAGGGCAACTGTTTTTT. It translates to CASSLEVVVAGQLFF.

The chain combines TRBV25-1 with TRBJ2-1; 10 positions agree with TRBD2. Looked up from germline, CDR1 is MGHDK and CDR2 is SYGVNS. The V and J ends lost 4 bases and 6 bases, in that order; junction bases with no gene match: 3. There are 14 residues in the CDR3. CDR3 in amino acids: CASSARTSGNEQFF. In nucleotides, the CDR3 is TGTGCCAGCAGTGCCCGGACTAGCGGCAATGAGCAGTTCTTC.

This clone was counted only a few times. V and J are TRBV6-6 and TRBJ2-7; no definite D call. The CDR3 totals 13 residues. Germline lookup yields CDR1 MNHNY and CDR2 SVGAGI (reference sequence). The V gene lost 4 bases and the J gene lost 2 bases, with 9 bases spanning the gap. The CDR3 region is CASSSPQTYEQYF. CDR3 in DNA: TGTGCCAGCAGTTCCCCACAGACCTACGAGCAGTACTTC.

The CDR3 region is CASTSDLTDTQYF. In DNA form, the CDR3 reads TGTGCCAGCACTTCAGATCTCACAGATACGCAGTATTTT. The chain joins TRBV28 to TRBJ2-3; D uncertain. Germline V CDR1 and CDR2: MDHEN, SYDVKM. Trimming took 7 bases from V and 2 from J, leaving 10 bases between them. The CDR3 loop spans 13 amino acids.

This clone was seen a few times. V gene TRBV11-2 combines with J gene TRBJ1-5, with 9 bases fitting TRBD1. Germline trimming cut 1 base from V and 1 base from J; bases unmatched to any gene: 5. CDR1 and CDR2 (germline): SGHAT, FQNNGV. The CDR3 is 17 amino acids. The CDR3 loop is CASSLGNRGQSNQPQHF. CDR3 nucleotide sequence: TGTGCCAGCAGCTTAGGGAACAGGGGGCAGAGCAATCAGCCCCAGCATTTT. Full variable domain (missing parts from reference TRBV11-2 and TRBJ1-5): EAGVAQSPRYKIIEKRQSVAFWCNPISGHATLYWYQQILGQGPKLLIQFQNNGVVDDSQLPKDRFSAERLKGVDSTLKIQPAKLEDSAVYLCASSLGNRGQSNQPQHFGDGTRLSIL.

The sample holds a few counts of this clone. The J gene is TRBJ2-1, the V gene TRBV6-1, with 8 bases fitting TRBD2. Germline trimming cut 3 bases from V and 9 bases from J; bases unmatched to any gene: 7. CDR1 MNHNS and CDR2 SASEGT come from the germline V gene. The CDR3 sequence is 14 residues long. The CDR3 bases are TGTGCCAGCAGTGATGGCGGGAGGACTGGTGAGCAGTTCTTC. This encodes CASSDGGRTGEQFF.